Below, one TCR beta chain is given with its context. The data were taken from a study of blood T cells in healthy people across ages. The second PCR ran about 6 to 11 cycles with a sample-barcoded 5' primer and J-beta primers. TCRdb redid the calling of the 5' RACE reads with MiXCR, one entry per CDR3 protein. The sample gives fewer than 1 million distinct CDR3 sequences, about 42% of which show up once; roughly 19% is in the top ten. CDR3 size: 15 residues. Germline CDR1 is SGHRS and CDR2 is YFSETQ. V lost 0 bases and J lost 4, with 14 bases in between. Specimen: blood. The gene calls are TRBV5-1 and TRBJ2-7; D gene uncertain. This sequence was found in a man in his 60s in good health. The CDR3 DNA follows: TGCGCCAGCAGCTTGGGTGGTAGCAGTCGGTACGAGCAGTACTTC. Its protein is CASSLGGSSRYEQYF.